These 28 T cell receptor beta chains were sequenced from one sample in a study of regulatory T cells in long-lasting Graves disease. Time point specified: newly diagnosed GD, antithyroid drugs for less than 3 months. PBMCs were the source of the RNA used for TCR sequencing. Combining iRepertoire HTBI primers with Arm-PCR of CDR3 regions, the authors built TCR beta libraries. TCRdb re-called the multiplex PCR reads through MiXCR, storing one row per CDR3 protein. The sample has fewer than 650,000 distinct CDR3 sequences, 15% to 20% seen once. The sample was also linked to a second study, of T cells in Graves' hyperthyroidism and ophthalmopathy.

The sample in question was peripheral blood mononuclear cells (PBMCs), obtained at new diagnosis, from a patient treated with antithyroid drugs. The receptor set was obtained from a woman aged 30 to 39 with Graves disease.

This clonotype has only a few counts. The gene calls are TRBV6-2 or TRBV6-3 and TRBJ1-5; 9 bases align to TRBD1. Germline V CDR1 and CDR2: MNHEY, SVGEGT. J lost 7 bases, V lost 0 bases, and 4 bases had no gene match. This CDR3 spans 15 amino acids. CDR3: CASSYSGQGKQPQHF. For the CDR3, the DNA is TGTGCCAGCAGTTACTCGGGACAGGGTAAGCAGCCCCAGCATTTT.

In its sample, this clonotype was seen once. A read error may be the cause here, since a much bigger clone is one base away. The chain links TRBV28 to TRBJ1-2; D unresolved. CDR1 is MDHEN and CDR2 is SYDVKM in the germline V gene. This CDR3 region has 15 residues. CDR3 loop: CANSPVEGRDYGYTF. The CDR3 DNA reads TGTGCCAACAGTCCTGTTGAGGGTCGTGACTATGGCTACACCTTC.

Notes on this clonotype: At one end, the junction sequence differs from germline, possibly due to a read error. J is TRBJ2-1 and V is TRBV7-3, with 13 bases identical to TRBD2. Germline assignment: CDR1 SGHTA and CDR2 FQGTGA. The CDR3 is 15 amino acids. The DNA of the CDR3 is TGTGTCAGCAGCTTACTAGCGGGAGGGCCGGGTGAGCAGTTCTTC. This codes for CVSSLLAGGPGEQFF.

This clonotype was recorded at least ten times. J is TRBJ2-1 and V is TRBV6-2 or TRBV6-3; no clear D. Trimming removed 6 bases at V and 8 bases at J, with 11 bases between. Per the germline V gene, CDR1 is MNHEY and CDR2 is SVGEGT. The CDR3 extends over 12 amino acids. This CDR3 is CASRGMGDEQFF. The DNA of the CDR3 is TGTGCCAGCAGAGGGATGGGTGATGAGCAGTTCTTC.

The chain has TRBV7-9 and TRBJ2-1; D is perhaps TRBD1 (5 bases). The CDR3 runs 17 residues. Germline CDR1 and CDR2: SEHNR and FQNEAQ (reference sequence). The V and J ends lost 2 bases and 6 bases respectively, with 20 bases between them. Here the CDR3 reads CASSLRQTSNEPNEQFF. In nucleotides, the CDR3 is TGTGCCAGCAGCTTAAGACAGACGAGTAACGAACCCAATGAGCAGTTCTTC.

This clonotype was picked up many times. The gene calls are TRBV11-2 and TRBJ2-7, with unresolved D. This CDR3 is 13 amino acids long. Germline lookup yields CDR1 SGHAT and CDR2 FQNNGV. The V gene lost 1 base and the J gene lost 3 bases, with 7 bases spanning the gap. The chain's CDR3 is CASSLATSYEQYF. CDR3 DNA: TGTGCCAGCAGCTTAGCAACAAGCTACGAGCAGTACTTC.

This clonotype has at least ten counts. The J gene is TRBJ2-2, the V gene TRBV30; D is possibly TRBD2 (5 bases). The V gene's germline CDR1 is GTSNPN and CDR2 SVGIG (reference sequence). This CDR3 spans 15 amino acids. V was clipped by 1 base and J by 2 bases, with 11 bases between them. CDR3 sequence reads: CAWSGFGGNTGELFF. The CDR3 nucleotides are TGTGCCTGGAGTGGGTTTGGAGGAAACACCGGGGAGCTGTTTTTT.

This clonotype was seen repeatedly, ten times or more. The chain employs TRBV28 and TRBJ1-1, with D hard to call. The CDR3 is 13 amino acids. The germline V and J ends were trimmed by 6 bases and 5 bases, with 13 bases remaining between them. Per germline, CDR1 MDHEN and CDR2 SYDVKM. CDR3 nucleotides: TGTGCCAGCAGCTTGGGCCGACGGACTGAAGCTTTCTTT. It encodes CASSLGRRTEAFF.

This clonotype came up many times. This chain connects TRBV20-1 to TRBJ1-3, with 8 bases aligning to TRBD1. The germline V gene has CDR1 DFQATT and CDR2 SNEGSKA (reference sequence). The CDR3 runs to 14 residues. J gave up 7 bases and V 1 base, and 6 bases lay outside the gene matches. CDR3 protein: CSARGGGQANTIYF. The CDR3 DNA reads TGCAGTGCTAGAGGAGGGGGACAGGCTAACACCATATATTTT.

The V call is TRBV20-1, the J call TRBJ2-1; 8 bases match TRBD2. Germline V CDR1 and CDR2: DFQATT, SNEGSKA (reference sequence). This CDR3 region has 16 residues. J lost 6 bases, V lost 2 bases, and 12 bases had no gene match. The CDR3 sequence: CSARTTPAGVRNEQFF. The CDR3 DNA follows: TGCAGTGCTAGAACCACCCCAGCGGGAGTCCGCAATGAGCAGTTCTTC.

This clonotype was picked up many times. The V call is TRBV29-1, the J call TRBJ2-1, with TRBD1 identical over 7 bases. Germline V lookup: CDR1 SQVTM, CDR2 ANQGSEA. V trimming: 7 bases; J trimming: 0 bases; junction bases outside the gene matches: 9. The length of the CDR3 is 15 residues. The CDR3 nucleotides read TGCAGCGGCACCGGGACAGAAATCTCCTACAATGAGCAGTTCTTC. Its protein product is CSGTGTEISYNEQFF.

This clonotype was recorded many times. The chain carries TRBV24-1 and TRBJ1-5; D uncertain. This CDR3 contains 13 residues. V gave up 3 bases and J gave up 4 bases, with 6 bases separating them. CDR1 is KGHDR and CDR2 is SFDVKD in the germline V gene. CDR3 amino acids: CATSDAGNQPQHF. CDR3 in DNA: TGTGCCACCAGTGATGCGGGGAATCAGCCCCAGCATTTT.

Ten or more counts support this clonotype. This sequence joins TRBV7-2 and TRBJ2-7; D perhaps matches TRBD1 (6 bases). Trimming stripped 5 bases from V and 5 bases from J, with 19 bases between. Germline CDR1 and CDR2: SGHTA and FQGNSA. The CDR3 is 15 residues long. The CDR3 DNA reads as TGTGCCAGCAGCCCCAAGAGCACAGGGTACCACGAGCAGTACTTC. The encoded protein is CASSPKSTGYHEQYF.

There are many counts of this clonotype. This chain joins TRBV12-3 or TRBV12-4 and TRBJ1-5, with TRBD1 identical over 7 bases. The CDR3 is made up of 14 amino acids. The junction had 3 bases not matched to a gene; V was cut back by 3 bases and J by 4 bases. The CDR3 DNA reads as TGTGCCAGCAGTTTGACAGGGAGAAATCAGCCCCAGCATTTT. This codes for CASSLTGRNQPQHF.

This clonotype was detected ten times or more. Its ends do not fully match the called genes, so a read error is possible. J is TRBJ2-3 and V is TRBV7-2, with D possibly matching TRBD2 (7 bases). Germline V gene sequence: CDR1 SGHTA, CDR2 FQGNSA. This CDR3 region has 13 residues. CDR3 sequence reads: CASSLGGADTQYF. The CDR3 DNA reads as TGTGCCAGCAGTTTAGGGGGGGCAGATACGCAGTATTTT.

The chain joins TRBV5-1 to TRBJ2-3, with 10 bases matching TRBD1. Germline V gene sequence: CDR1 SGHRS, CDR2 YFSETQ. V gave up 5 bases and J gave up 7 bases; unmatched junction bases: 13. CDR3 length: 16 amino acids. DNA for the CDR3: TGCGCCAGCAGAGAGGGGACAGGGGCGAGCGGGAATACGCAGTATTTT. Translated: CASREGTGASGNTQYF.

This clonotype was detected a few times. This chain uses TRBV7-9 with TRBJ1-1; TRBD1 aligns across 7 bases. Per the germline V gene, CDR1 is SEHNR and CDR2 is FQNEAQ (reference sequence). The CDR3 loop spans 13 amino acids. V shed 11 bases and J 1 base; nucleotides not matched to a gene: 7. The CDR3: CAGTAAQNTEAFF. The CDR3 DNA is TGTGCCGGGACAGCGGCCCAGAACACTGAAGCTTTCTTT.

The chain is built from TRBV20-1 and TRBJ2-3; 11 bases map to TRBD2. J gave up 0 bases and V 3 bases, and 11 bases lay outside the gene matches. The CDR3 has 18 residues. CDR1 and CDR2 (germline): DFQATT, SNEGSKA (reference sequence). The CDR3 loop is CSARWTSGSLSSTDTQYF. The CDR3 DNA sequence: TGCAGTGCTAGGTGGACTAGCGGGTCCCTCTCCAGCACAGATACGCAGTATTTT.

This clonotype was found many times. V is TRBV5-1 and J is TRBJ1-1, with D tentatively TRBD1 (6 bases). Trimming removed 0 bases from V and 8 bases from J, with 14 bases in between. In germline, CDR1 is SGHRS, CDR2 YFSETQ. The CDR3 length is 14 residues. The CDR3 is CASSLEGSGAEAFF. The CDR3, as DNA: TGCGCCAGCAGCTTGGAGGGTTCGGGGGCCGAAGCTTTCTTT.

Details on this clonotype: Being one base from a much bigger clone, this may be a read error. The chain is built from TRBV10-3 and TRBJ2-1, with D perhaps TRBD1 (5 bases). Germline CDR1 ENHRY, CDR2 SYGVKD. This CDR3 has 13 amino acids. CDR3 sequence reads: CAVSGTPDSEQFF. The CDR3 DNA is TGTGCCGTCAGTGGTACACCTGACAGTGAGCAGTTCTTC.

The chain combines TRBV27 with TRBJ1-4; D call uncertain. Trimming stripped 0 bases from V and 4 bases from J, with 15 bases between. CDR1 and CDR2 from the germline V gene are MNHEY and SMNVEV (reference sequence). The CDR3 spans 17 residues. This CDR3 is CASSLSGYQYLNEKLFF. The CDR3 region has the DNA TGTGCCAGCAGTTTATCGGGGTATCAATACCTTAATGAAAAACTGTTTTTT.

This clonotype was recorded many times. CDR3 sequence reads: CSANGGAGYTF. In nucleotides, the CDR3 is TGCAGTGCTAACGGCGGCGCAGGCTACACCTTC. The rearrangement uses TRBV20-1 and TRBJ1-2; D is unresolved. V dropped 4 bases and J dropped 8 bases, with 11 bases sitting between them. The CDR3 totals 11 residues. Germline V lookup: CDR1 DFQATT, CDR2 SNEGSKA (reference sequence).

At least ten counts were recorded for this clonotype. The rearrangement uses TRBV3-1 and TRBJ1-1; TRBD1 matches 9 bases. CDR3 length: 14 amino acids. V lost 5 bases and J lost 4; bases outside the gene matches: 5. CDR1 and CDR2 (germline): LGHDT, YNNKEL (reference sequence). CDR3 in amino acids: CASSARDRVTEAFF. As DNA, the CDR3 is TGTGCCAGCAGCGCCCGGGACAGGGTCACTGAAGCTTTCTTT.

This clonotype was observed once. It may be a read error: a sequence one base away is much more abundant. The chain employs TRBV7-8 and TRBJ2-5, with D unresolved. The CDR3 sequence is 14 residues long. Germline values: CDR1 SGHVS, CDR2 FQNEAQ. Here the CDR3 DNA reads TGTGCCAGCAACCTACAGATCCACCAAGAGACCCAGTGCTTC. This translates into CASNLQIHQETQCF.

This chain joins TRBV20-1 and TRBJ2-3; 8 bases are shared with TRBD2. The CDR3 totals 15 residues. Trimming removed 2 bases from V and 5 bases from J; junction bases left unmatched: 9. CDR1 and CDR2 (germline): DFQATT, SNEGSKA (reference sequence). CDR3 loop: CSARYAGGSGDTQYF. The CDR3 DNA reads TGCAGTGCTAGATACGCGGGAGGCTCCGGAGATACGCAGTATTTT.

As for this clonotype: A read error is possible here, since a much larger clone lies one base away. Because it lacks the conserved phenylalanine or tryptophan at the end, this CDR3 is likely a read error. The J gene is TRBJ2-1, the V gene TRBV24-1, with TRBD1 identical over 10 bases. Near its end, the DNA agrees better with TRBJ2-5, so the J call may be wrong. CDR3 length: 15 amino acids. Germline V gives CDR1 KGHDR, CDR2 SFDVKD. This chain's CDR3 is CATSLTGGYQETQYL. Written as DNA, the CDR3 is TGTGCCACCAGTTTGACAGGGGGCTACCAAGAGACCCAGTACCTC.

This clonotype was picked up many times. V gene TRBV6-2 or TRBV6-3 combines with J gene TRBJ1-4; D is possibly TRBD1 (5 bases). The germline V and J ends were trimmed by 5 bases and 5 bases, with 12 bases remaining between them. CDR3 size: 14 residues. Germline CDR1 reads MNHEY; CDR2 reads SVGEGT. CDR3 DNA: TGTGCCAGCAGTGTCTCAGGGCCAAATGAAAAACTGTTTTTT. Translated, it gives CASSVSGPNEKLFF.

This clonotype was observed many times. The CDR3 coding sequence is TGTGCCAGCAGTCCCCGGACAGGGCCACCCTACGAGCAGTACTTC. The encoded protein is CASSPRTGPPYEQYF. The chain joins TRBV28 to TRBJ2-7; TRBD1 agrees at 8 bases. CDR1 MDHEN and CDR2 SYDVKM come from the germline V gene. The V gene end was trimmed by 5 bases and the J gene end by 2 bases; junction bases not matched to a gene: 8. This CDR3 spans 15 amino acids.